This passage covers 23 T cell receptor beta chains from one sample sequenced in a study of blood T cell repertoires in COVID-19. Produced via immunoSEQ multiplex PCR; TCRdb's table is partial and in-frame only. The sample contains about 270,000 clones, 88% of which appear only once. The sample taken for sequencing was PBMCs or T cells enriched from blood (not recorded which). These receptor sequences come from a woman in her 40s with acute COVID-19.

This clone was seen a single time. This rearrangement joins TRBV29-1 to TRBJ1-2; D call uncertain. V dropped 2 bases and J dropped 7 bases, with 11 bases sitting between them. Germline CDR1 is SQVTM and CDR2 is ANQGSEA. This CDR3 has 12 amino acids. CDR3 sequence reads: CSVETRTSGYTF. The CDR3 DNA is TGCAGCGTTGAAACGAGGACTAGTGGCTACACCTTC.

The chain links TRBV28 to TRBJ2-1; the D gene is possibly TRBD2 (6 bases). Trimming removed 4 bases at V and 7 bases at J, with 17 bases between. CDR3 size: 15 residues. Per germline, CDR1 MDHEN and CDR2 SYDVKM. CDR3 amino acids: CASSSPAGGVNEQFF. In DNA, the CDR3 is TGTGCCAGCAGTTCCCCCGCAGGAGGGGTTAATGAGCAGTTCTTC.

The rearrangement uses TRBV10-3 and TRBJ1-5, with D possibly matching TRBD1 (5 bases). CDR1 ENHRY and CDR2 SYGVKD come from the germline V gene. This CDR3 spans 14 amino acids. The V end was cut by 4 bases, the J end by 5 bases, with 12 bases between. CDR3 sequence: CAISANLGDQPQHF. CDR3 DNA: TGTGCCATCAGTGCCAACCTAGGGGATCAGCCCCAGCATTTT.

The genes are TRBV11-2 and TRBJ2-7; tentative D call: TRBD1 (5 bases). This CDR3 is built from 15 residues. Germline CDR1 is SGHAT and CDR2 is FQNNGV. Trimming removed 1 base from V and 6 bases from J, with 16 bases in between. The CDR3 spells CASSLVPQGGPEQYF. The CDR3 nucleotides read TGTGCCAGCAGCTTAGTCCCCCAGGGTGGCCCCGAGCAGTACTTC.

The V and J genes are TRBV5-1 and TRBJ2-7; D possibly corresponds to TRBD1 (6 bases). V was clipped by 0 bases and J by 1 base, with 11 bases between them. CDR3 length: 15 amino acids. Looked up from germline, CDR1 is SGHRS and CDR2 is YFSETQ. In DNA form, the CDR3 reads TGCGCCAGCAGCTTGGTGACAGGTGGGTCCTACGAGCAGTACTTC. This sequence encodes CASSLVTGGSYEQYF.

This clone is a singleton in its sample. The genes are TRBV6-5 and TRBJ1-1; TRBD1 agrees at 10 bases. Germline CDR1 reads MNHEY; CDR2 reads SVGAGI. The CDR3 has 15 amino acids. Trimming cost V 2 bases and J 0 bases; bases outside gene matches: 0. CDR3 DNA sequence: TGTGCCAGCAGTTACGGGACAGGGGTGAACACTGAAGCTTTCTTT. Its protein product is CASSYGTGVNTEAFF.

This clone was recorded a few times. The CDR3 protein is CASSLPASKYEQFF. The CDR3 bases are TGTGCCAGCAGCTTGCCGGCTAGTAAGTATGAGCAGTTCTTC. The chain links TRBV5-6 to TRBJ2-1; D ambiguous. The V end lost 1 base, the J end lost 8 bases, and 13 bases lay between the germline ends. Germline CDR1 SGHDT, CDR2 YYEEEE. This CDR3 contains 14 residues.

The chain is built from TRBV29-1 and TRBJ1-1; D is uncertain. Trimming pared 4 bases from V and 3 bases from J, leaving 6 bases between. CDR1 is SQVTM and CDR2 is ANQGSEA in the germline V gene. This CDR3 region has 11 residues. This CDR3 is CSVVPYTEAFF. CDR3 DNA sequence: TGCAGCGTTGTTCCATACACTGAAGCTTTCTTT.

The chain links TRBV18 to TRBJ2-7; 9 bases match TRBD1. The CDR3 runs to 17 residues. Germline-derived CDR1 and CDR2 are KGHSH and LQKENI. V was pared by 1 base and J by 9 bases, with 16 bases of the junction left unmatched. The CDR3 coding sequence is TGTGCCAGCTCACCACTAGCTCCGGACAGGGGAATCACCGGGCAGTACTTC. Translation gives CASSPLAPDRGITGQYF.

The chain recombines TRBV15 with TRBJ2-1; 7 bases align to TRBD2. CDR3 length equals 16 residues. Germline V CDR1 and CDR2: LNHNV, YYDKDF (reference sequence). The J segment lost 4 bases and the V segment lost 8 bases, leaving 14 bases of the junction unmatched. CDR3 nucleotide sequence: TGTGCCACCGAAAACCCCGGGGAGGGAACATACAATGAGCAGTTCTTC. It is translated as CATENPGEGTYNEQFF.

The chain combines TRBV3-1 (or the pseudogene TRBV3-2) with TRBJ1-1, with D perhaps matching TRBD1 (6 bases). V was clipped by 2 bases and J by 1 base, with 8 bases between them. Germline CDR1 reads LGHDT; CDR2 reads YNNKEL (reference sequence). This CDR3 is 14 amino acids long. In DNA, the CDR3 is TGTGCCAGCAGCCAACACAGGGAGAACACTGAAGCTTTCTTT. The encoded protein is CASSQHRENTEAFF.

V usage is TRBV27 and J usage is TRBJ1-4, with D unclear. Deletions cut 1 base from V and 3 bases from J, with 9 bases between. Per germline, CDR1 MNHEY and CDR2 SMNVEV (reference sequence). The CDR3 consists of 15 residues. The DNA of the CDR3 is TGTGCCAGCAGTTTATACGGGGTGTCTAATGAAAAACTGTTTTTT. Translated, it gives CASSLYGVSNEKLFF.

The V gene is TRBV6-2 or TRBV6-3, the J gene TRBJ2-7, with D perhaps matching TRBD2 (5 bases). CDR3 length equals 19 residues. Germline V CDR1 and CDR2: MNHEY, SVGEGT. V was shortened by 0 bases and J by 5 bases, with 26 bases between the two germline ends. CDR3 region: CASSYSTRTSQGMWDEQYF. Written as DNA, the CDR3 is TGTGCCAGCAGTTACTCGACTCGGACTTCTCAAGGGATGTGGGACGAGCAGTACTTC.

DNA for the CDR3: TGTGCCAGCAGGCAACTTCAAGTCTATGGCTACACCTTC. This encodes CASRQLQVYGYTF. J is TRBJ1-2 and V is TRBV12-3 or TRBV12-4; D gene ambiguous. This CDR3 contains 13 residues. V was cut by 6 bases and J by 4 bases, with 12 bases left in between.

The CDR3 nucleotides are TGTGCCAGCAGTGATCATGACCTAGCGGCTTACAATGAGCAGTTCTTC. Encoded protein: CASSDHDLAAYNEQFF. V is TRBV6-1 and J is TRBJ2-1; 7 bases align to TRBD2. Germline V gives CDR1 MNHNS, CDR2 SASEGT. V lost 3 bases and J lost 4; bases outside the gene matches: 9. The CDR3 sequence is 16 residues long.

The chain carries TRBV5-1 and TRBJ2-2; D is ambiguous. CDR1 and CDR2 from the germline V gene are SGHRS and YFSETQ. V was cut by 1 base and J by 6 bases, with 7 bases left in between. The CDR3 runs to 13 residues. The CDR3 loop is CASSLNLSGELFF. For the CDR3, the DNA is TGCGCCAGCAGCTTGAATCTCTCCGGGGAGCTGTTTTTT.

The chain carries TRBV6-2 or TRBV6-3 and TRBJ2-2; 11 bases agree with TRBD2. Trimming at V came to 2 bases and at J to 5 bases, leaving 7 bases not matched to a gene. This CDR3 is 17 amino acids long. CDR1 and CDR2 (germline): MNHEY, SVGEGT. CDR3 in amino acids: CASSYDQTSGVTGELFF. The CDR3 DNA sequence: TGTGCCAGCAGTTACGACCAGACTAGCGGGGTTACCGGGGAGCTGTTTTTT.

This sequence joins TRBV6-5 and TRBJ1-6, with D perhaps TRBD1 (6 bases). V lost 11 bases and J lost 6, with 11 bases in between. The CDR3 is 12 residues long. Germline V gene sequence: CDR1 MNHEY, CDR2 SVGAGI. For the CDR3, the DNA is TGTGCCGCGACAGGCAGTAATTCACCCCTCCACTTT. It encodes CAATGSNSPLHF.

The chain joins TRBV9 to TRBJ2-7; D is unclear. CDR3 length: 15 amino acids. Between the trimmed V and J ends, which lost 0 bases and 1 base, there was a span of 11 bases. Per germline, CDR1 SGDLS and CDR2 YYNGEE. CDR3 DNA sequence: TGTGCCAGCAGCGTAGCTACGTCTCCGTCCTACGAGCAGTACTTC. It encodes CASSVATSPSYEQYF.

The CDR3 DNA reads TGTGCCAGCAGTTCGTACAGGGGAGAAGAGACCCAGTACTTC. Translation: CASSSYRGEETQYF. The V call is TRBV6-5, the J call TRBJ2-5, with 7 positions matching TRBD1. Germline assignment: CDR1 MNHEY and CDR2 SVGAGI. The CDR3 is 14 residues long. Trimming took 4 bases from V and 3 from J; bases not matched to a gene: 5.

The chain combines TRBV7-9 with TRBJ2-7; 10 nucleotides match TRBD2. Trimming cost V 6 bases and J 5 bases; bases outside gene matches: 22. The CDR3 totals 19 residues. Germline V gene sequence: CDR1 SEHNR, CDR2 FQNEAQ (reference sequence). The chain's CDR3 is CASRPSEVELAGELHEQYF. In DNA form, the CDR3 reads TGTGCCAGCAGACCCAGCGAGGTCGAGCTAGCGGGAGAGTTACACGAGCAGTACTTC.

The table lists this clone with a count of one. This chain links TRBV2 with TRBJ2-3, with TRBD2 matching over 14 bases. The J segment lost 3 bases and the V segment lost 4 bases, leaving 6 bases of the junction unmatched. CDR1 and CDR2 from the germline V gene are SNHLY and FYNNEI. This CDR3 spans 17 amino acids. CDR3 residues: CASSAGTSGSGTDTQYF. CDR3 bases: TGTGCCAGCAGTGCGGGGACTAGCGGGAGTGGAACAGATACGCAGTATTTT.

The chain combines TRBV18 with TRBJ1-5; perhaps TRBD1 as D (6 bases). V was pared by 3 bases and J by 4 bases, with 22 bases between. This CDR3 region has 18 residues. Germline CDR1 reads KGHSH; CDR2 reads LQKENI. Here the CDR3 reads CASSPTGGATDRNQPQHF. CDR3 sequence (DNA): TGTGCCAGCTCACCGACTGGTGGGGCCACTGACAGGAATCAGCCCCAGCATTTT. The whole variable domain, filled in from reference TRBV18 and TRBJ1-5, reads NAGVMQNPRHLVRRRGQEARLRCSPMKGHSHVYWYRQLPEEGLKFMVYLQKENIIDESGMPKERFSAEFPKEGPSILRIQQVVRGDSAAYFCASSPTGGATDRNQPQHFGDGTRLSIL.